This record looks at one TCR beta chain sequence and its context. This record belongs to a study of blood T cell repertoires in COVID-19. Generated by immunoSEQ multiplex PCR, the TCRdb table keeps only in-frame clones and is missing some. The table has 35,000 to 45,000 clones, around nine tenths seen once; the top ten hold 5.5% to 6.5%. The CDR3 is 15 residues long. Germline CDR1 and CDR2: MNHEY and SMNVEV (reference sequence). The ends lost 6 bases at V and 7 bases at J; junction bases unmatched: 15. Sequencing was performed on peripheral blood. The sequence derives from a human donor in a cohort sampled during active COVID-19. The J gene is TRBJ2-7, the V gene TRBV27; 7 nucleotides agree with TRBD2. The chain's CDR3 is CASSRTGDYFREQYF. In DNA form, the CDR3 reads TGTGCCAGCAGCAGAACCGGGGACTACTTTCGGGAGCAGTACTTC.